A single sample is the source of the 14 T cell receptor beta chains below, sequenced in a study of CD8 T cells in ankylosing spondylitis. Each CDR3 protein gets one entry after TCRdb re-called the 5' RACE reads with MiXCR. Seen here are almost 250,000 distinct CDR3 sequences, over 30% observed once, and the top ten hold roughly 4.2%. The material sequenced was blood, either unsorted or a sorted T cell fraction (not recorded which). These receptors all come from a male donor with ankylosing spondylitis or in good health (not recorded which).

This clonotype came up a few times. This rearrangement joins TRBV29-1 to TRBJ2-5; either TRBD1 or TRBD2 may fit D (5 bases each). CDR3 length: 15 amino acids. Germline CDR1 and CDR2: SQVTM and ANQGSEA. Trimming cost V 0 bases and J 4 bases, with 15 bases left between them. CDR3 in amino acids: CSVEDHRGDSETQYF. Here the CDR3 DNA reads TGCAGCGTTGAAGATCATCGGGGCGACTCAGAGACCCAGTACTTC.

In this sample, this clonotype turned up a few times. The V gene is TRBV3-1, the J gene TRBJ2-7, with D possibly being TRBD2 (6 bases). The germline V gene encodes CDR1 LGHDT and CDR2 YNNKEL (reference sequence). The ends were cut back, 0 bases at V and 3 bases at J, with 6 bases in the middle. The CDR3 runs to 13 residues. In DNA, the CDR3 is TGTGCCAGCAGCCAAGAGGAGGGCTACGAGCAGTACTTC. Protein product: CASSQEEGYEQYF.

This chain uses TRBV29-1 with TRBJ1-1; D unclear. CDR3 length: 10 residues. Germline CDR1 reads SQVTM; CDR2 reads ANQGSEA. V lost 7 bases and J lost 2, with 5 bases in between. In nucleotides, the CDR3 is TGCAGCGCCTCAAACACTGAAGCTTTCTTT. It is translated as CSASNTEAFF.

This clonotype was picked up many times. The CDR3 is CASSDTIGNTIYF. DNA for the CDR3: TGTGCCAGCAGTGATACCATCGGAAACACCATATATTTT. The J gene is TRBJ1-3, the V gene TRBV6-1; D is ambiguous. Trimming shortened V by 3 bases and J by 4 bases, and 7 bases separated the two germline ends. Germline CDR1 and CDR2: MNHNS and SASEGT. The CDR3 is 13 amino acids.

The chain joins TRBV6-1 to TRBJ2-7; 12 bases are shared with TRBD2. Germline CDR1 is MNHNS and CDR2 is SASEGT. The CDR3 spans 14 residues. Trimming took 7 bases from V and 5 from J; bases not matched to a gene: 6. In nucleotides, the CDR3 is TGTGCCAGCACTAGCGGGGGGGCCTTCAACGAGCAGTACTTC. Amino acid sequence: CASTSGGAFNEQYF.

This clonotype was found a few times. J is TRBJ1-5 and V is TRBV6-1; the match to TRBD1 covers 9 bases. The CDR3 loop spans 17 amino acids. The V and J ends lost 6 bases and 2 bases, in that order; junction bases with no gene match: 11. The germline gives CDR1 MNHNS, CDR2 SASEGT. CDR3 amino acids: CASRLTGTGKGNQPQHF. CDR3 coding DNA: TGTGCCAGCAGGCTGACCGGGACAGGGAAAGGCAATCAGCCCCAGCATTTT.

The chain is built from TRBV29-1 and TRBJ1-5; D is unclear. The CDR3 sequence is 13 residues long. The V end lost 3 bases, the J end lost 2 bases, and 8 bases lay between the germline ends. CDR1 SQVTM and CDR2 ANQGSEA come from the germline V gene. This CDR3 reads CSVDTGRNQPQHF. Here the CDR3 DNA reads TGCAGCGTTGATACCGGGCGCAATCAGCCCCAGCATTTT.

The sample holds one count of this clonotype. The chain uses TRBV30 and TRBJ2-7, with D tentatively TRBD1 (6 bases). CDR1 is GTSNPN and CDR2 is SVGIG in the germline V gene (reference sequence). This CDR3 comprises 13 residues. V was cut by 8 bases and J by 0 bases, with 14 bases left in between. The CDR3 loop reads CATDSAGSYEQYF. In DNA, the CDR3 is TGTGCCACGGACAGCGCCGGCTCCTACGAGCAGTACTTC.

In its sample, this clonotype was seen a few times. The chain has TRBV10-3 and TRBJ2-5; D is unresolved. Per the germline V gene, CDR1 is ENHRY and CDR2 is SYGVKD. This CDR3 has 13 residues. V dropped 3 bases and J dropped 5 bases, with 10 bases sitting between them. For the CDR3, the DNA is TGTGCCATCAGTGACCGGGCTGGGGAGACCCAGTACTTC. As protein: CAISDRAGETQYF.

This clonotype has more than one count but fewer than ten. V gene TRBV5-5 combines with J gene TRBJ2-6, with D unresolved. This CDR3 is built from 15 residues. Per the germline V gene, CDR1 is SGHKS and CDR2 is YYEKEE (reference sequence). V was cut by 2 bases and J by 0 bases, with 6 bases left in between. The CDR3 region has the DNA TGTGCCAGCAGCTTTGCAATCTCTGGGGCCAACGTCCTGACTTTC. Encoded protein: CASSFAISGANVLTF.

The V call is TRBV20-1, the J call TRBJ2-7; no clear D gene. Per germline, CDR1 DFQATT and CDR2 SNEGSKA (reference sequence). V was shortened by 5 bases and J by 0 bases, with 14 bases between the two germline ends. The CDR3 extends over 14 amino acids. In nucleotides, the CDR3 is TGCAGTGCTCTCACTGGCAGGAGCTCCTACGAGCAGTACTTC. Its protein is CSALTGRSSYEQYF.

This chain joins TRBV20-1 and TRBJ1-5; 7 nucleotides agree with TRBD1. After removal of 3 bases from V and 5 bases from J, the junction contained 7 bases not matched to a gene. The length of the CDR3 is 14 residues. Germline CDR1 DFQATT, CDR2 SNEGSKA (reference sequence). The CDR3 DNA follows: TGCAGTGCTAGTGCGGACAGGACAGATCAGCCCCAGCATTTT. It translates to CSASADRTDQPQHF.

The chain combines TRBV4-1 with TRBJ2-3; a weak D match, TRBD2 (5 bases). This CDR3 contains 15 residues. Germline lookup yields CDR1 MGHRA and CDR2 YSYEKL. V was shortened by 4 bases and J by 3 bases, with 14 bases between the two germline ends. The CDR3: CASSRGLSRTDTQYF. The CDR3 region has the DNA TGCGCCAGCAGCCGCGGACTCTCGAGGACAGATACGCAGTATTTT.

The V and J genes are TRBV3-1 and TRBJ2-5; tentative D call: TRBD2 (5 bases). From germline, CDR1 is LGHDT and CDR2 YNNKEL (reference sequence). This CDR3 region has 16 residues. Deletions cut 0 bases from V and 5 bases from J, with 16 bases between. The CDR3 loop is CASSQDKANGGETQYF. In DNA, the CDR3 is TGTGCCAGCAGCCAAGATAAAGCTAACGGCGGGGAGACCCAGTACTTC.